This T cell receptor (beta chain) was captured by sequencing in a study of blood T cell repertoires in COVID-19. Study as a whole: Whether acute or convalescent, the COVID-19 samples came from the United States, Italy and Spain. The cDNA or gDNA used as material had been derived from T cells, B-cell-depleted T cells, or PBMCs.

Sequencing used immunoSEQ multiplex PCR; TCRdb keeps in-frame clones, though not all of them. The sample contains about 360,000 clones, 85% to 90% of which appear only once. The CDR3 runs 20 residues. V shed 0 bases and J shed 0 bases, with 23 bases lying between them. Germline V lookup: CDR1 MGHRA, CDR2 YSYEKL. This chain uses TRBV4-1 with TRBJ1-1; no clear D. The sequencing input was peripheral blood. The TCR originated in a human donor in a cohort sampled during active COVID-19. The CDR3 coding sequence is TGCGCCAGCAGCCAAGAACCCCCTCCTTACGACGGAGCCATGAACACTGAAGCTTTCTTT. It codes for CASSQEPPPYDGAMNTEAFF.